The next 15 T cell receptor beta chains were all read from a single sample in a study of T cells after yellow fever vaccination. TCRdb ran MiXCR on the 5' RACE reads and lists one entry per CDR3 protein. The table lists about 630,000 distinct CDR3 sequences, approximately 13% of them singletons. The material sequenced was PBMCs, taken on the day of the yellow fever booster vaccination. Receptors were obtained from a man aged 30 to 45 who received the YFV17D yellow fever vaccine.

The V gene is TRBV7-6, the J gene TRBJ2-6, with 7 bases that match TRBD1. CDR3 length: 18 amino acids. The germline gives CDR1 SGHVS, CDR2 FNYEAQ. J gave up 2 bases and V 5 bases, and 12 bases lay outside the gene matches. The CDR3 DNA follows: TGTGCCAGCAGCCCCCGACAGGGTACTTATGCTGGGGCCAACGTCCTGACTTTC. Translating gives CASSPRQGTYAGANVLTF. Together with reference TRBV7-6 and TRBJ2-6, the CDR3 gives the full variable domain: GAGVSQSPRYKVTKRGQDVALRCDPISGHVSLYWYRQALGQGPEFLTYFNYEAQQDKSGLPNDRFSAERPEGSISTLTIQRTEQRDSAMYRCASSPRQGTYAGANVLTFGAGSRLTVL.

The chain uses TRBV5-1 and TRBJ2-7; 8 bases line up with TRBD1. The CDR3 length is 14 residues. J was trimmed by 5 bases and V by 3 bases; bases with no gene match: 7. From germline, CDR1 is SGHRS and CDR2 YFSETQ. For the CDR3, the DNA is TGCGCCAGCAGCTCACGGACAGGGAAGGACGAGCAGTACTTC. Protein: CASSSRTGKDEQYF.

The gene calls are TRBV6-1 and TRBJ2-7; TRBD1 might be the D (7 bases). V lost 5 bases, J lost 4 bases, and 18 bases lay in between. CDR1 and CDR2 from the germline V gene are MNHNS and SASEGT. The CDR3 covers 15 residues. The DNA of the CDR3 is TGTGCCAGCAGTCAATCGGCAGGGGGGAGTTACGAGCAGTACTTC. It yields the protein CASSQSAGGSYEQYF.

Concerning this clonotype itself: A junction boundary mismatches the germline segment, possibly from a read error. This chain uses TRBV20-1 with TRBJ2-7; 11 bases align to TRBD2. CDR1 is DFQATT, CDR2 SNEGSKA, per germline (reference sequence). The CDR3 is made up of 16 amino acids. The CDR3 DNA is TGCTGTGCTAGAGATCTTACTAGCGGGAGCTTCTACGAGCAGTACTTC. Amino acid sequence: CCARDLTSGSFYEQYF.

This sequence joins TRBV7-3 and TRBJ2-5; D is perhaps TRBD1 (5 bases). From germline, CDR1 is SGHTA and CDR2 FQGTGA. The CDR3 runs 15 residues. Trimming took off 1 base at V and 3 bases at J, with 12 bases between the two ends. The CDR3 nucleotides are TGTGCCAGCAGCTTAAGTGGCAGGGCAAAAGAGACCCAGTACTTC. It yields the protein CASSLSGRAKETQYF.

The rearrangement joins TRBV9 to TRBJ1-1, with D perhaps TRBD1 (5 bases). The CDR3 has 15 amino acids. Germline lookup yields CDR1 SGDLS and CDR2 YYNGEE. The germline V and J ends were trimmed by 1 base and 3 bases, with 13 bases remaining between them. The CDR3 sequence is CASSVSGAGDTEAFF. The CDR3 nucleotides are TGTGCCAGCAGCGTATCCGGGGCTGGAGACACTGAAGCTTTCTTT.

The chain joins TRBV20-1 to TRBJ2-1; 9 bases line up with TRBD2. The V and J ends lost 7 bases and 8 bases, in that order; junction bases with no gene match: 6. CDR3 length: 12 residues. CDR1 and CDR2 from the germline V gene are DFQATT and SNEGSKA (reference sequence). The CDR3 reads CSGRGRVDEQFF. CDR3 nucleotide sequence: TGCAGTGGGCGCGGGAGGGTGGATGAGCAGTTCTTC.

The sample holds a few counts of this clonotype. The V gene is TRBV5-1, the J gene TRBJ2-7; 9 bases are a match to TRBD1. The CDR3 sequence is 14 residues long. The V and J ends lost 7 bases and 4 bases, in that order; junction bases with no gene match: 9. Germline V CDR1 and CDR2: SGHRS, YFSETQ. In DNA, the CDR3 is TGCGCCAGCCGACCGGGACAGGGACAATACGAGCAGTACTTC. Its translation is CASRPGQGQYEQYF.

This clonotype was picked up a small number of times. V gene TRBV12-3 or TRBV12-4 combines with J gene TRBJ2-1; D remains ambiguous. The CDR3 is 14 amino acids. Trimming removed 3 bases at V and 2 bases at J, with 8 bases between. CDR3 sequence (DNA): TGTGCCAGCAGTTTCCAGCAGCCCTACAATGAGCAGTTCTTC. Its translation is CASSFQQPYNEQFF.

The chain uses TRBV7-2 and TRBJ2-6, with D perhaps TRBD1 (6 bases). The V end lost 1 base, the J end lost 2 bases, and 6 bases lay between the germline ends. Germline V gene sequence: CDR1 SGHTA, CDR2 FQGNSA. The CDR3 sequence is 15 residues long. CDR3 in DNA: TGTGCCAGCAGCTTAGACAGGGCTGGGGCCAACGTCCTGACTTTC. Protein sequence: CASSLDRAGANVLTF.

This clonotype was detected a few times. CDR3 protein: CATSDLLAGRGTGELFF. CDR3 nucleotides: TGTGCCACCAGTGATTTACTAGCGGGAAGGGGTACCGGGGAGCTGTTTTTT. V gene TRBV24-1 combines with J gene TRBJ2-2; 10 bases map to TRBD2. Unmatched junction bases numbered 6, after V lost 1 base and J lost 5 bases. CDR3 length: 17 amino acids. Germline V gene lookup returns CDR1 KGHDR and CDR2 SFDVKD.

This clonotype turned up a few times. V is TRBV7-9 and J is TRBJ1-3, with 7 bases matching TRBD1. The CDR3 is 18 residues long. Germline values: CDR1 SEHNR, CDR2 FQNEAQ (reference sequence). Unmatched junction bases numbered 12, after V lost 4 bases and J lost 0 bases. The CDR3 coding sequence is TGTGCCAGCAGCTCCAGAACGGACAGGTCCTACTCTGGAAACACCATATATTTT. Its translation is CASSSRTDRSYSGNTIYF.

The J gene is TRBJ2-1, the V gene TRBV2; no clear D gene. The germline V and J ends were trimmed by 6 bases and 4 bases, with 7 bases remaining between them. This CDR3 is built from 12 residues. Germline lookup yields CDR1 SNHLY and CDR2 FYNNEI. The CDR3 bases are TGTGCCAGCAGGGCAGAGTACAATGAGCAGTTCTTC. Its translation is CASRAEYNEQFF.

There are a few counts of this clonotype. The V gene is TRBV3-1, the J gene TRBJ2-7; 11 bases line up with TRBD2. The V segment lost 2 bases and the J segment 6 bases; nucleotides outside the gene matches: 3. The CDR3 covers 14 residues. Germline V gives CDR1 LGHDT, CDR2 YNNKEL (reference sequence). The CDR3 sequence: CASSQLAGGGEQYF. The CDR3 DNA is TGTGCCAGCAGCCAACTAGCGGGAGGAGGCGAGCAGTACTTC.

There are a few counts of this clonotype. The rearrangement uses TRBV5-1 and TRBJ1-1; 7 positions match TRBD1. CDR1 and CDR2 (germline): SGHRS, YFSETQ. J lost 0 bases, V lost 2 bases, and 4 bases had no gene match. The CDR3 spans 15 residues. CDR3: CASSLGQDMNTEAFF. The CDR3 DNA follows: TGCGCCAGCAGCTTAGGACAGGACATGAACACTGAAGCTTTCTTT.